These 17 T cell receptor beta chains originate from one sample sequenced in a study of siplizumab effects on memory and regulatory T cells. Sequencing used immunoSEQ multiplex PCR; TCRdb keeps in-frame clones, though not all of them. The sample lists roughly 62,000 clones, about 92% occurring once. Sequencing was done on a sample of CD8+ T cells sorted from blood. Every receptor here comes from a human donor in good health.

V gene TRBV19 combines with J gene TRBJ1-2; D is uncertain. The CDR3 spans 16 residues. Germline CDR1 and CDR2: LNHDA and SQIVND (reference sequence). V lost 2 bases and J 6 bases, leaving 19 bases between the germline ends. This CDR3 is CASSILSISPPDGYTF. CDR3 sequence (DNA): TGTGCCAGTAGTATACTGAGCATCTCGCCCCCAGATGGCTACACCTTC.

This clone occurred a few times. The chain uses TRBV6-1 and TRBJ1-4; D remains ambiguous. Germline V gene sequence: CDR1 MNHNS, CDR2 SASEGT. V shed 1 base and J shed 2 bases, with 5 bases lying between them. This CDR3 has 14 residues. CDR3 region: CASSEGLTNEKLFF. The CDR3 DNA is TGTGCCAGCAGTGAAGGGCTGACTAATGAAAAACTGTTTTTT.

This chain links TRBV4-2 with TRBJ2-7; no clear D. CDR1 and CDR2 (germline): LGHNA, YNFKEQ. The CDR3 loop spans 15 amino acids. The V and J ends lost 0 bases and 3 bases respectively, with 12 bases between them. CDR3 coding DNA: TGTGCCAGCAGCCAAGAATACGGGCGGAGCTACGAGCAGTACTTC. Translating gives CASSQEYGRSYEQYF.

The chain couples TRBV6-4 to TRBJ2-7, with 7 bases that match TRBD1. Germline values: CDR1 MRHNA, CDR2 SNTAGT. The CDR3 loop spans 18 amino acids. Unmatched junction bases numbered 17, after V lost 5 bases and J lost 1 base. For the CDR3, the DNA is TGTGCCAGCAGTATTCCTCCTTACAGGGGTGGAAGGTCCTACGAGCAGTACTTC. Its translation is CASSIPPYRGGRSYEQYF.

CDR3 sequence: CASSSSDFAAKNIQYF. CDR3 in DNA: TGTGCCAGCAGCTCCTCGGACTTTGCAGCCAAAAACATTCAGTACTTC. The rearrangement joins TRBV9 to TRBJ2-4, with D possibly matching TRBD2 (5 bases). The CDR3 length is 16 residues. Germline V gene sequence: CDR1 SGDLS, CDR2 YYNGEE. V was shortened by 4 bases and J by 0 bases, with 14 bases between the two germline ends.

The genes are TRBV5-1 and TRBJ2-2; D is perhaps TRBD1 or TRBD2 (5 bases each). The CDR3 is made up of 16 amino acids. Germline values: CDR1 SGHRS, CDR2 YFSETQ. V lost 4 bases, J lost 1 base, and 14 bases lay in between. CDR3 coding DNA: TGCGCCAGCAGCCCTCCTGGGGGAGTGAACACCGGGGAGCTGTTTTTT. As protein: CASSPPGGVNTGELFF.

The V gene is TRBV10-2, the J gene TRBJ2-5; D assignment may be TRBD1 or TRBD2 (5 bases each). Germline V lookup: CDR1 WSHSY, CDR2 SAAADI. The CDR3 runs 13 residues. V gave up 7 bases and J gave up 5 bases, with 14 bases separating them. CDR3 sequence (DNA): TGCGCCAGCATCCCCGTAGGGGAGGAGACCCAGTACTTC. Its protein is CASIPVGEETQYF.

The chain carries TRBV6-5 and TRBJ1-1, with D uncertain. The CDR3 spans 14 residues. Germline V gene sequence: CDR1 MNHEY, CDR2 SVGAGI. Trimming pared 2 bases from V and 4 bases from J, leaving 11 bases between. CDR3 coding DNA: TGTGCCAGCAGTTACGAAAAACTGGGCACTGAAGCTTTCTTT. Its translation is CASSYEKLGTEAFF.

The rearrangement joins TRBV7-6 to TRBJ2-1; a possible D gene is TRBD2 (6 bases). The CDR3 consists of 15 residues. CDR1 and CDR2 (germline): SGHVS, FNYEAQ. Trimming cost V 5 bases and J 0 bases, with 11 bases left between them. CDR3 nucleotide sequence: TGTGCCAGCAGCCAAATAGCGGACTCCTACAATGAGCAGTTCTTC. This encodes CASSQIADSYNEQFF. The entire variable domain, with the rest obtained from reference TRBV7-6 and TRBJ2-1, is as follows: GAGVSQSPRYKVTKRGQDVALRCDPISGHVSLYWYRQALGQGPEFLTYFNYEAQQDKSGLPNDRFSAERPEGSISTLTIQRTEQRDSAMYRCASSQIADSYNEQFFGPGTRLTVL.

This chain connects TRBV9 to TRBJ2-1; possible D gene TRBD2, 6 bases. Germline V gives CDR1 SGDLS, CDR2 YYNGEE. The CDR3 totals 15 residues. V dropped 0 bases and J dropped 3 bases, with 10 bases sitting between them. This CDR3 is CASSVDGGGYNEQFF. CDR3 coding DNA: TGTGCCAGCAGCGTAGACGGGGGTGGCTACAATGAGCAGTTCTTC.

This chain uses TRBV28 with TRBJ2-2; 10 nucleotides line up with TRBD1. V trimming: 5 bases; J trimming: 6 bases; junction bases outside the gene matches: 6. Germline-derived CDR1 and CDR2 are MDHEN and SYDVKM. The CDR3 sequence is 15 residues long. DNA for the CDR3: TGTGCCAGCAGTGCGGGACAGGGGAAGGCCGGGGAGCTGTTTTTT. Translating gives CASSAGQGKAGELFF.

V and J are TRBV10-1 and TRBJ2-3; D gene unclear. Germline-derived CDR1 and CDR2 are WNHNN and SYGVQD (reference sequence). V was trimmed by 7 bases and J by 0 bases, leaving 8 bases between them. The length of the CDR3 is 13 residues. DNA of the CDR3: TGCGCCAGCATCGAGGCTAGCACAGATACGCAGTATTTT. It yields the protein CASIEASTDTQYF.

This chain links TRBV27 with TRBJ1-5; D unclear. The CDR3 is 15 amino acids. Germline CDR1 is MNHEY and CDR2 is SMNVEV (reference sequence). Trimming stripped 2 bases from V and 0 bases from J, with 8 bases between. The CDR3 is CASSLRGYSNQPQHF. For the CDR3, the DNA is TGTGCCAGCAGTTTACGAGGGTATAGCAATCAGCCCCAGCATTTT.

The chain recombines TRBV2 with TRBJ2-3; D remains ambiguous. The CDR3 length is 18 residues. Germline values: CDR1 SNHLY, CDR2 FYNNEI. Trimming took off 8 bases at V and 2 bases at J, with 26 bases between the two ends. The CDR3 sequence is CASFPAPVAVILTDTQYF. In DNA, the CDR3 is TGTGCCAGCTTTCCCGCCCCCGTAGCCGTAATTCTCACAGATACGCAGTATTTT. The full variable domain, in which reference TRBV2 and TRBJ2-3 provide the parts outside the CDR3, is EPEVTQTPSHQVTQMGQEVILRCVPISNHLYFYWYRQILGQKVEFLVSFYNNEISEKSEIFDDQFSVERPDGSNFTLKIRSTKLEDSAMYFCASFPAPVAVILTDTQYFGPGTRLTVL.

This sequence joins TRBV7-3 and TRBJ2-2; 7 bases fit TRBD2. V shed 5 bases, J shed 4 bases, and the junction held 10 bases outside the gene matches. CDR3 length: 16 residues. Germline CDR1 reads SGHTA; CDR2 reads FQGTGA. The CDR3 loop reads CASSPRGGRGTGELFF. The CDR3 coding sequence is TGTGCCAGCAGCCCACGGGGCGGGAGAGGCACCGGGGAGCTGTTTTTT.

This chain joins TRBV6-4 and TRBJ2-4; D is undetermined. The V gene's germline CDR1 is MRHNA and CDR2 SNTAGT. V shed 2 bases and J shed 8 bases, with 10 bases lying between them. The CDR3 loop spans 13 amino acids. DNA for the CDR3: TGTGCCAGCAGTGACGGGCCCCAAGACATTCAGTACTTC. This encodes CASSDGPQDIQYF.

The chain combines TRBV5-4 with TRBJ2-7; D is uncertain. CDR3 length: 11 residues. Per the germline V gene, CDR1 is SGHNT and CDR2 is YYREEE (reference sequence). With 3 bases removed from V and 3 bases from J, the gap between germline ends came to 4 bases. DNA for the CDR3: TGTGCCAGCAGCTCAAACTACGAGCAGTACTTC. Translating gives CASSSNYEQYF. Based on the CDR3 plus reference TRBV5-4 and TRBJ2-7, the full variable domain is ETGVTQSPTHLIKTRGQQVTLRCSSQSGHNTVSWYQQALGQGPQFIFQYYREEENGRGNFPPRFSGLQFPNYSSELNVNALELDDSALYLCASSSNYEQYFGPGTRLTVT.